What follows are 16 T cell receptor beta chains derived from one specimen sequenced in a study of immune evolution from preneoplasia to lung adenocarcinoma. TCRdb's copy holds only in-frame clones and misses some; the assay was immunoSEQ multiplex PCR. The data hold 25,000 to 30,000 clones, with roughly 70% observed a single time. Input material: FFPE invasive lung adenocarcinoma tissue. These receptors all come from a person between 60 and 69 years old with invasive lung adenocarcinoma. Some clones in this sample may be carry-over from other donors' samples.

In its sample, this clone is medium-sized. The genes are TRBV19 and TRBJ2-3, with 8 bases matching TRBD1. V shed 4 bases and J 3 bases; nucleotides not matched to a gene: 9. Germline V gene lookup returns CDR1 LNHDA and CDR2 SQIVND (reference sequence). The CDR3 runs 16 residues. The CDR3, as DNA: TGTGCCAGTAGTACCGACCAGGGGGCAAGGACAGATACGCAGTATTTT. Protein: CASSTDQGARTDTQYF. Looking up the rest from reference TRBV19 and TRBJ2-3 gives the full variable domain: DGGITQSPKYLFRKEGQNVTLSCEQNLNHDAMYWYRQDPGQGLRLIYYSQIVNDFQKGDIAEGYSVSREKKESFPLTVTSAQKNPTAFYLCASSTDQGARTDTQYFGPGTRLTVL.

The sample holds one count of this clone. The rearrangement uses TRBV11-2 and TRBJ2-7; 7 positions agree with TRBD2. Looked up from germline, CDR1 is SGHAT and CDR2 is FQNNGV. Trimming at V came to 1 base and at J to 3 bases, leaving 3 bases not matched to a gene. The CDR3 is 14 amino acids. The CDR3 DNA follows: TGTGCCAGCAGCTTAGGCGGGAGCGGCTACGAGCAGTACTTC. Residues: CASSLGGSGYEQYF.

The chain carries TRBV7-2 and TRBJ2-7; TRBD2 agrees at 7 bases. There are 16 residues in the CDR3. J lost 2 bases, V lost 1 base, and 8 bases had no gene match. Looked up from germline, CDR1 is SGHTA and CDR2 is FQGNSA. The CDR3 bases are TGTGCCAGCAGCTTAGAAGGGTCTAGCGGAACCTACGAGCAGTACTTC. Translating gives CASSLEGSSGTYEQYF.

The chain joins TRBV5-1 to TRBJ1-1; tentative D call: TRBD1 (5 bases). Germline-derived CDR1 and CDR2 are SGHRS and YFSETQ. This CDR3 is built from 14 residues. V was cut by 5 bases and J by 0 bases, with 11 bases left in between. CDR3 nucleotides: TGCGCCAGCAGTCGGGGCGCCCTGAACACTGAAGCTTTCTTT. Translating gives CASSRGALNTEAFF.

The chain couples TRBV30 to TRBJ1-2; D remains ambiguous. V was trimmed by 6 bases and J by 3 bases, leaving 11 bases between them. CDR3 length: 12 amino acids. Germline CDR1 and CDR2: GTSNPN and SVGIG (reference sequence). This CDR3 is CACIRLDYGYTF. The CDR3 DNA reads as TGTGCCTGTATAAGGTTGGACTATGGCTACACCTTC.

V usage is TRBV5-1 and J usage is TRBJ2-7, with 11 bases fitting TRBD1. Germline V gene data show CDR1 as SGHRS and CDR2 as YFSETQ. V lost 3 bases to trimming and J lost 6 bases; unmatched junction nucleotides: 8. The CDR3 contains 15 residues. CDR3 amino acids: CASSSGQGVFGEQYF. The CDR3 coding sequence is TGCGCCAGCAGCTCGGGACAGGGGGTTTTCGGCGAGCAGTACTTC.

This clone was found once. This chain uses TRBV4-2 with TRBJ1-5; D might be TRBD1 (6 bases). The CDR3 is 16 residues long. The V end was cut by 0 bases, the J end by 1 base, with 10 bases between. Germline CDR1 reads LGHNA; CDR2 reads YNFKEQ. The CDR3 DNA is TGTGCCAGCAGCCAAGAAAGGGGGGGGAGCAATCAGCCCCAGCATTTT. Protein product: CASSQERGGSNQPQHF.

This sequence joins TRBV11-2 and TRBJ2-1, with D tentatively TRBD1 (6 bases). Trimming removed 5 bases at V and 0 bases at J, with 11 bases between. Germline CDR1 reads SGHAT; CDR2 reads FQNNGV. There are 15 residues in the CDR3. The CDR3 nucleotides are TGTGCCAGCAGCCGAGACAGGAGCTCCTACAATGAGCAGTTCTTC. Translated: CASSRDRSSYNEQFF.

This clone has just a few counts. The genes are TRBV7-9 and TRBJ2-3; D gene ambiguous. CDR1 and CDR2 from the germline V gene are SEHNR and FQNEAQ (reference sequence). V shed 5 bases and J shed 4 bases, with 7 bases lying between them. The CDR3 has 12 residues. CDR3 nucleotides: TGTGCCAGCAGCCCTGGATCAGATACGCAGTATTTT. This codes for CASSPGSDTQYF.

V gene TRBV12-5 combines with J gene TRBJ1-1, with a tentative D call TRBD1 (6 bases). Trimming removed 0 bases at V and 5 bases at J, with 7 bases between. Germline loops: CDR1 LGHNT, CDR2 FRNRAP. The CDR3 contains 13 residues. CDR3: CASGLVQGTEAFF. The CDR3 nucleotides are TGTGCTAGTGGTTTGGTCCAGGGGACTGAAGCTTTCTTT.

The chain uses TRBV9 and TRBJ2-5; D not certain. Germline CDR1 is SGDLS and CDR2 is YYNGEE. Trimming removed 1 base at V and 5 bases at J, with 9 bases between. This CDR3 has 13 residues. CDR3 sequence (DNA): TGTGCCAGCAGCGTAAGGGATGAGGAGACCCAGTACTTC. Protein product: CASSVRDEETQYF. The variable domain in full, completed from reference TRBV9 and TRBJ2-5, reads DSGVTQTPKHLITATGQRVTLRCSPRSGDLSVYWYQQSLDQGLQFLIQYYNGEERAKGNILERFSAQQFPDLHSELNLSSLELGDSALYFCASSVRDEETQYFGPGTRLLVL.

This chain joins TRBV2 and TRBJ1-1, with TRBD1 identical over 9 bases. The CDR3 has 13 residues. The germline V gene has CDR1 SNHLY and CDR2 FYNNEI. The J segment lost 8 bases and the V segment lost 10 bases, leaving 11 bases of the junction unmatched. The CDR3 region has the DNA TGTGCCACCGATCGGGACAGGGCAACGGAAGCTTTCTTT. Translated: CATDRDRATEAFF. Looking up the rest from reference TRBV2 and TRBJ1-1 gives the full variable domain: EPEVTQTPSHQVTQMGQEVILRCVPISNHLYFYWYRQILGQKVEFLVSFYNNEISEKSEIFDDQFSVERPDGSNFTLKIRSTKLEDSAMYFCATDRDRATEAFFGQGTRLTVV.

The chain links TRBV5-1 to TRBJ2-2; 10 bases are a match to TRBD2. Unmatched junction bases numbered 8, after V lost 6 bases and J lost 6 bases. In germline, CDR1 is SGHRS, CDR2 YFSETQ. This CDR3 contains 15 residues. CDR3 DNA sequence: TGCGCCAGCACAGTCCTAGCGGGAGCGTCCGGGGAGCTGTTTTTT. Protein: CASTVLAGASGELFF.

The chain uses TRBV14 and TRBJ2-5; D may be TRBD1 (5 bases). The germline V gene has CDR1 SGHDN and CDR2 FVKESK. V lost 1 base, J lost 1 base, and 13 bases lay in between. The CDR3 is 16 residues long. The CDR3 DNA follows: TGTGCCAGCAGCCAAGGTGGGCAGGGCCCCCAAGAGACCCAGTACTTC. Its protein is CASSQGGQGPQETQYF.

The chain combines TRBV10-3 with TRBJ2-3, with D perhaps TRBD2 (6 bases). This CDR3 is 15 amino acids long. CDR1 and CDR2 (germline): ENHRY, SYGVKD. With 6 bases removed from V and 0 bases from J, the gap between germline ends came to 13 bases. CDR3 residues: CAIRRDSTSTDTQYF. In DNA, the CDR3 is TGTGCCATCAGGCGGGACTCGACTAGCACAGATACGCAGTATTTT.

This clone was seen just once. The CDR3 sequence: CASSSAGELNTGELFF. The CDR3 DNA is TGTGCCAGCAGCTCCGCAGGGGAACTAAACACCGGGGAGCTGTTTTTT. The chain recombines TRBV13 with TRBJ2-2; D perhaps matches TRBD1 (6 bases). V was cut by 4 bases and J by 2 bases, with 14 bases left in between. CDR1 PRHDT and CDR2 FYEKMQ come from the germline V gene (reference sequence). The length of the CDR3 is 16 residues.